One sample yielded the 9 T cell receptor beta chains listed below, sequenced in a study of post-analysis software for immune sequencing data. Built from TCR beta cDNA, the libraries had unique molecular identifiers in them. A single record per CDR3 protein comes from TCRdb applying MiXCR to the PCR reads. The data hold under 200,000 distinct CDR3 sequences, with roughly 34% observed a single time. The specimen was blood, collected after autologous hematopoietic stem cell transplantation. These receptor sequences come from a girl aged 5-17 years with multiple sclerosis.

This clonotype has a handful of counts. The rearrangement uses TRBV7-2 and TRBJ2-1; 11 bases fit TRBD1. CDR3 length: 15 residues. Losses at the gene ends were 5 bases for V and 4 bases for J; bases not matched to a gene: 4. CDR1 and CDR2 (germline): SGHTA, FQGNSA. CDR3 loop: CASSPGTGGYNEQFF. The CDR3 DNA sequence: TGTGCCAGCAGCCCGGGGACAGGGGGGTACAATGAGCAGTTCTTC.

Notes on this clonotype: The germline gene is not matched at one end of the junction; a read error may be the cause. The chain carries TRBV12-3 or TRBV12-4 and TRBJ1-2; D gene uncertain. The CDR3 runs to 13 residues. The CDR3: CASSSPGSYGDTF. The CDR3 region has the DNA TGTGCCAGCAGTTCCCCGGGGAGCTATGGCGACACCTTC.

In this sample, this clonotype turned up once. A junction boundary mismatches the germline segment, possibly from a read error. The V and J genes are TRBV28 and TRBJ1-6; no reliable D call. The CDR3 is 16 amino acids. Germline values: CDR1 MDHEN, CDR2 SYDVKM. The chain's CDR3 is CASSFGRPNFNSPPHF. The CDR3 DNA follows: TGTGCCAGCAGTTTCGGCCGGCCGAATTTCAATTCACCCCCCCACTTT.

The V and J genes are TRBV29-1 and TRBJ2-1; D ambiguous. The DNA matches TRBJ2-7 better at its end, which makes the J call doubtful. Germline V gene sequence: CDR1 SQVTM, CDR2 ANQGSEA. This CDR3 contains 14 residues. The chain's CDR3 is CSVVRPSSYNEQYF. CDR3 nucleotide sequence: TGCAGCGTTGTCCGGCCGAGCTCCTACAATGAGCAGTACTTC.

The chain is built from TRBV10-3 and TRBJ2-5; D possibly corresponds to TRBD2 (6 bases). Deletions cut 4 bases from V and 5 bases from J, with 11 bases between. The CDR3 extends over 13 amino acids. The germline gives CDR1 ENHRY, CDR2 SYGVKD. The CDR3 region has the DNA TGTGCCATCAGTGGGGACTTCGGCGAGACCCAGTACTTC. Protein: CAISGDFGETQYF.

This clonotype was counted only a few times. This rearrangement joins TRBV6-6 to TRBJ2-5, with D unresolved. V was pared by 0 bases and J by 0 bases, with 8 bases between. Germline CDR1 is MNHNY and CDR2 is SVGAGI (reference sequence). The CDR3 has 15 residues. The CDR3 is CASSYSRRDQETQYF. The CDR3 nucleotides read TGTGCCAGCAGTTACTCAAGAAGGGACCAAGAGACCCAGTACTTC.

This clonotype has a count of ten or more. The V and J genes are TRBV12-3 or TRBV12-4 and TRBJ1-2; D perhaps matches TRBD1 (5 bases). The V gene lost 6 bases and the J gene lost 3 bases, with 20 bases spanning the gap. The length of the CDR3 is 16 residues. CDR3 region: CASSPTGTTSYYGYTF. The CDR3 DNA reads TGTGCCAGCAGCCCCACGGGGACGACCTCCTACTATGGCTACACCTTC.

This clonotype has just one count. V and J are TRBV12-3 or TRBV12-4 and TRBJ2-3; TRBD2 agrees at 8 bases. V was clipped by 5 bases and J by 3 bases; unmatched bases: 4. There are 14 residues in the CDR3. In nucleotides, the CDR3 is TGTGCCAGCAGTCCTTCTAGCGGGACAGATACGCAGTATTTT. It specifies CASSPSSGTDTQYF.

This clonotype was seen only a few times. V is TRBV5-1 and J is TRBJ2-7; 7 nucleotides agree with TRBD2. The CDR3 runs to 13 residues. Germline V gene sequence: CDR1 SGHRS, CDR2 YFSETQ. J was trimmed by 6 bases and V by 4 bases; bases with no gene match: 7. CDR3 nucleotide sequence: TGCGCCAGCAGCCGGGACGGGAGGCGCGAGCAGTACTTC. Translating gives CASSRDGRREQYF.